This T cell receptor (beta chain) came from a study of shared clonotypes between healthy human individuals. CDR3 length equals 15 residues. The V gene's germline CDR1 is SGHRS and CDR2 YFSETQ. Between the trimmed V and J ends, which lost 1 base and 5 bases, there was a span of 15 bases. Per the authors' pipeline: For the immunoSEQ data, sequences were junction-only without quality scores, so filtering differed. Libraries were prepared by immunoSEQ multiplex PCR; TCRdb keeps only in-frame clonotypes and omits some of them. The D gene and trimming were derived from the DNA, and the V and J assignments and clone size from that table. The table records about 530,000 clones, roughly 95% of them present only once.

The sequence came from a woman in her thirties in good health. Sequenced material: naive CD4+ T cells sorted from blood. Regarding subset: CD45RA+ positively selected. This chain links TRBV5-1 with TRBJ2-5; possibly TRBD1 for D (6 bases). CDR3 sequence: CASSLIQGSMETQYF. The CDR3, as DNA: TGCGCCAGCAGCTTGATACAGGGATCTATGGAGACCCAGTACTTC.